Sequencing of this T cell receptor (beta chain) was carried out in a study of shared clonotypes between healthy human individuals. As for the study in general: The cohort had two women and a few men, ages 18 to 49.

The method was immunoSEQ multiplex PCR; TCRdb's version includes in-frame clones alone and lacks a portion of them. The data contain around 2.1 million clones, about 93% of them singletons. CD45RO-negative CD8 cells positively selected for CCR7 made up the naive population, which excluded terminally differentiated effector memory CD45RA+ cells. The study's findings and limits: Several donors had about 5% of their naive CD4 clonotypes in common. Unshared clonotypes carried lower generation probabilities than those common to all four donors.

Notes on this clone: Its antigen is undetermined.

CDR3 length: 15 amino acids. The germline V gene has CDR1 MNHNS and CDR2 SASEGT. The V and J ends lost 6 bases and 6 bases, in that order; junction bases with no gene match: 11. This TCR was sampled from a man in his late teens or twenties in good health. Some clones in this sample may be carry-over from other donors' samples. The genes are TRBV6-1 and TRBJ2-1; 7 bases line up with TRBD1. The sample comprised naive CD8+ T cells from PBMCs. This chain's CDR3 is CASRNGDSRTNEQFF. CDR3 sequence (DNA): TGTGCCAGCAGGAACGGGGACAGCCGTACCAATGAGCAGTTCTTC.